A selection of T cell receptor beta chains follows, all from one sample in a study of T-cell reconstitution after alpha-beta-depleted transplantation in children. TCRdb re-analysed the PCR reads in MiXCR, keeping a single row per CDR3 protein. This sample yields around 500,000 distinct CDR3 sequences, of which under 15% are seen a single time; 4.5% to 6% belongs to the top ten. Here the sequenced sample was PBMCs from the stem cell graft donor, taken from the stem cell graft. Receptors originate from a human donor who donated a stem cell graft to a child with combined immunodeficiency. Both conserved end residues are part of each CDR3. The D gene is left open where the match is weak. The size of a clone is reported for some rows only, either as once, few or many, or as a class for expanded clones.

CASSYLLAGPPFF,TGTGCCAGCAGTTACCTTTTGGCTGGGCCCCCGTTCTTC,NA,TRBV6-2/TRBV6-3,once,TRBJ2-1
CASSLNRGSQETQYF,TGTGCCAGCAGCTTAAATCGGGGGTCACAAGAGACCCAGTACTTC,NA,TRBV7-2,many,TRBJ2-5
CASSLTGTGSEAFF,TGTGCCAGCAGTCTGACCGGGACAGGGTCTGAAGCTTTCTTT,TRBD1,TRBV27,many,TRBJ1-1
CATQGGTENTEAFF,TGTGCCACCCAGGGGGGGACGGAGAACACTGAAGCTTTCTTT,TRBD1,TRBV10-3,many,TRBJ1-1
CASSVGPAAYEQYF,TGTGCCAGCAGCGTAGGTCCCGCCGCCTACGAGCAGTACTTC,NA,TRBV9,many,TRBJ2-7
CSAPGLGVDTQYF,TGCAGTGCCCCGGGACTAGGCGTAGATACGCAGTATTTT,TRBD2,TRBV20-1,few,TRBJ2-3
CASSYLTDRGGNTIYF,TGCGCCAGCAGCTATCTTACGGACAGGGGCGGAAACACCATATATTTT,TRBD1,TRBV5-1,few,TRBJ1-3
CASSTERGRGYNEQFF,TGTGCCAGCAGCACGGAAAGGGGACGCGGGTACAATGAGCAGTTCTTC,NA,TRBV11-3,NA,TRBJ2-1
CATSAGHEQFF,TGTGCCACCAGTGCTGGACATGAGCAGTTCTTC,NA,TRBV24-1,NA,TRBJ2-1
CSARSPRGDRNYEQYF,TGCAGTGCTAGATCCCCCCGCGGGGACAGGAACTACGAGCAGTACTTC,TRBD1,TRBV20-1,NA,TRBJ2-7
CASGAGGDEQYF,TGTGCCAGCGGAGCCGGGGGGGACGAGCAGTACTTC,TRBD2,TRBV12-3/TRBV12-4,few,TRBJ2-7
CASSQTRQGDTQYF,TGCGCCAGCAGCCAAACAAGACAGGGAGATACGCAGTATTTT,TRBD1,TRBV4-3,many,TRBJ2-3
CASTQGSTYNEQFF,TGTGCCAGCACCCAGGGGAGTACTTACAATGAGCAGTTCTTC,NA,TRBV18,few,TRBJ2-1
CASSNTQETQYF,TGTGCCAGCAGCAATACTCAAGAGACCCAGTACTTC,NA,TRBV6-2/TRBV6-3,many,TRBJ2-5
CASSQRPAGGELFF,TGTGCCAGCAGTCAGCGACCCGCGGGAGGGGAGCTGTTTTTT,NA,TRBV6-1,many,TRBJ2-2
CATSDSGLYNEQFF,TGTGCCACCAGTGATTCCGGTTTGTACAATGAGCAGTTCTTC,NA,TRBV24-1,few,TRBJ2-1
CASSLSRESTEAFF,TGTGCCAGCAGCTTAAGCAGGGAGAGCACTGAAGCTTTCTTT,NA,TRBV7-9,NA,TRBJ1-1
CASSPSWQGSTEAFF,TGCGCCAGCAGCCCCTCGTGGCAGGGGAGTACTGAAGCTTTCTTT,NA,TRBV4-3,few,TRBJ1-1
CATSDAKDSYEQYF,TGTGCCACCAGTGACGCTAAGGACAGTTACGAGCAGTACTTC,NA,TRBV24-1,many,TRBJ2-7
CASSSGSSFLFF,TGTGCCAGCTCCTCGGGGAGCAGCTTTTTGTTTTTT,NA,TRBV7-2,NA,TRBJ1-4
CASSLGSQSTDTQYF,TGTGCCAGCAGCTTAGGGTCTCAGAGCACAGATACGCAGTATTTT,NA,TRBV11-2,few,TRBJ2-3
CASSPPGQGLGQYF,TGTGCCAGCTCACCACCCGGACAGGGTCTCGGGCAGTACTTC,TRBD1,TRBV18,NA,TRBJ2-7
CASSYQGSRTDTQYF,TGTGCCAGCAGTTACCAGGGGTCGCGCACAGATACGCAGTATTTT,NA,TRBV6-6,NA,TRBJ2-3
CASSEEQAVTMNTEAFF,TGCGCCAGCAGTGAGGAGCAGGCGGTTACCATGAACACTGAAGCTTTCTTT,NA,TRBV10-2,NA,TRBJ1-1
CASSYSIGMNTEAFF,TGTGCCAGCAGTTACTCGATAGGGATGAACACTGAAGCTTTCTTT,NA,TRBV6-5,many,TRBJ1-1
CASSQGEGGGGNTIYF,TGTGCCAGCAGCCAAGGAGAAGGGGGAGGTGGAAACACCATATATTTT,NA,TRBV4-2,few,TRBJ1-3
CASSLPPETQYF,TGTGCCAGCAGTTTGCCCCCAGAGACCCAGTACTTC,NA,TRBV12-3/TRBV12-4,NA,TRBJ2-5
CASSTVAENYEQYF,TGTGCCAGCAGCACAGTAGCGGAAAACTACGAGCAGTACTTC,NA,TRBV9,NA,TRBJ2-7
CASSLGVANTGELFF,TGTGCCAGCAGCTTAGGAGTGGCGAACACCGGGGAGCTGTTTTTT,NA,TRBV7-9,NA,TRBJ2-2
CATRLETTSTDTQYF,TGTGCCACCAGACTGGAGACTACCTCCACAGATACGCAGTATTTT,NA,TRBV15,many,TRBJ2-3
CSARPYPTGQGAGVNQPQHF,TGCAGTGCTAGGCCCTACCCCACGGGACAGGGGGCGGGGGTCAATCAGCCCCAGCATTTT,TRBD1,TRBV20-1,NA,TRBJ1-5
CASSQDWNRGNEQFF,TGTGCCAGCAGCCAAGACTGGAACAGGGGGAATGAGCAGTTCTTC,TRBD1,TRBV3-1,NA,TRBJ2-1
CASSQVNGYEQYF,TGCGCCAGCAGCCAAGTTAATGGCTACGAGCAGTACTTC,NA,TRBV4-3,few,TRBJ2-7
CASSLVRGETQYF,TGTGCCAGCAGTTTAGTTAGGGGGGAGACCCAGTACTTC,NA,TRBV12-3/TRBV12-4,many,TRBJ2-5
CSAQTGREWIEQFF,TGCAGTGCCCAGACCGGGCGGGAGTGGATTGAGCAGTTCTTC,TRBD2,TRBV20-1,many,TRBJ2-1
CASSQDINRGFDTQYF,TGTGCCAGCAGCCAAGATATTAACAGAGGATTCGATACGCAGTATTTT,NA,TRBV4-2,many,TRBJ2-3
CASSVGPSSYNEQFF,TGTGCCAGCAGTGTTGGGCCCAGCTCCTACAATGAGCAGTTCTTC,NA,TRBV2,few,TRBJ2-1
CASSLAWGDNQPQHF,TGTGCCAGCAGCTTAGCGTGGGGGGACAATCAGCCCCAGCATTTT,NA,TRBV7-2,many,TRBJ1-5
CASSQVETLTYPSYEQYF,TGTGCCAGCAGCCAAGTTGAAACCCTTACCTATCCTTCCTACGAGCAGTACTTC,NA,TRBV14,few,TRBJ2-7
CATSRVGQKAYNEQFF,TGTGCCACCAGCAGAGTGGGACAGAAAGCCTACAATGAGCAGTTCTTC,TRBD1,TRBV15,NA,TRBJ2-1
CASSSPQPGLLETQYF,TGCGCCAGCAGCTCGCCCCAACCGGGACTGCTAGAGACCCAGTACTTC,NA,TRBV5-1,NA,TRBJ2-5
CASSYTLDRDREQYF,TGTGCCAGCAGTTACACTCTCGACAGGGATCGGGAGCAGTACTTC,TRBD1,TRBV12-3/TRBV12-4,few,TRBJ2-7
CSALGGLSTYEQYF,TGCAGTGCTCTCGGGGGACTCTCAACCTACGAGCAGTACTTC,NA,TRBV20-1,NA,TRBJ2-7
CASSEFFGQGASRNEQFF,TGTGCCAGCAGTGAATTTTTTGGACAGGGGGCGTCTCGGAATGAGCAGTTCTTC,TRBD1,TRBV25-1,once,TRBJ2-1
CASGLAGALNIQYF,TGTGCCAGCGGACTAGCGGGAGCCCTAAACATTCAGTACTTC,TRBD2,TRBV12-3/TRBV12-4,many,TRBJ2-4
CAWSDSMNTEAFF,TGTGCCTGGAGTGACAGCATGAACACTGAAGCTTTCTTT,NA,TRBV30,NA,TRBJ1-1
CASSLERQGTDTQYF,TGTGCCAGCAGCTTAGAGAGACAGGGGACAGATACGCAGTATTTT,TRBD1,TRBV7-2,NA,TRBJ2-3